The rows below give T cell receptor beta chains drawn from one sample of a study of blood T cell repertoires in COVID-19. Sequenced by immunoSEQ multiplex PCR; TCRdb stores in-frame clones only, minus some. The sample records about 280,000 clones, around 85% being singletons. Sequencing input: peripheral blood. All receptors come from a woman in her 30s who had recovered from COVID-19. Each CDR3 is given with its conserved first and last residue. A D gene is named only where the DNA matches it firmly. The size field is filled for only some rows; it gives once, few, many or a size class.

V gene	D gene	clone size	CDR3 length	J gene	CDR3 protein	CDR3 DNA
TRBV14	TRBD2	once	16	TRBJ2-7	CASSQRTSASSYEQYF	TGTGCCAGCAGCCAGAGAACTAGCGCGAGCTCCTACGAGCAGTACTTC
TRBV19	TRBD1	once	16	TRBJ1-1	CASNIQSTGGHTEAFF	TGTGCCAGTAATATACAATCGACAGGGGGCCACACTGAAGCTTTCTTT
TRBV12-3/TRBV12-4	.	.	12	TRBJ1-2	CASSTPGYGYTF	TGTGCCAGCAGCACCCCCGGGTATGGCTACACCTTC
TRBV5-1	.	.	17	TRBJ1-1	CASSLELPGQGGTEAFF	TGCGCCAGCAGCTTGGAACTTCCCGGGCAGGGAGGCACTGAAGCTTTCTTT
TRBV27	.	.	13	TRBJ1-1	CASSSILNTEAFF	TGTGCCAGCAGTTCCATTTTGAACACTGAAGCTTTCTTT
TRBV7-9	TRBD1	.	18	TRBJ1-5	CASSLEVGGTGSYQPQHF	TGTGCCAGCAGCTTAGAGGTAGGAGGGACAGGGAGTTATCAGCCCCAGCATTTT
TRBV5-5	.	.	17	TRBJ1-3	CASSLASGGVNGNTIYF	TGTGCCAGCAGCTTGGCCAGCGGGGGTGTAAATGGAAACACCATATATTTT
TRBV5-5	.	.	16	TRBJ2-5	CASSSWTGEVGGTQYF	TGTGCCAGCAGCTCCTGGACGGGGGAGGTTGGTGGGACCCAGTACTTC
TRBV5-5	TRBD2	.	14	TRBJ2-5	CASIISGGQETQYF	TGTGCCAGCATCATTAGCGGGGGGCAAGAGACCCAGTACTTC
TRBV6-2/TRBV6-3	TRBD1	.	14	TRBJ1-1	CASSFDRVTSEAFF	TGTGCCAGCAGTTTTGACAGGGTTACCTCTGAAGCTTTCTTT
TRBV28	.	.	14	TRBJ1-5	CASSLQTGIAPQHF	TGTGCCAGCAGTTTACAGACAGGTATAGCACCCCAGCATTTT
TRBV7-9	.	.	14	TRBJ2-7	CASSLGERAYEQYF	TGTGCCAGCAGCTTAGGGGAGCGGGCCTACGAGCAGTACTTC
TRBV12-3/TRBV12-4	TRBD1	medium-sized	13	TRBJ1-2	CASTPDRVYGYTF	TGTGCCAGCACCCCCGACAGGGTGTATGGCTACACCTTC
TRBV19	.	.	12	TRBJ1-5	CAVRGGNQPQHF	TGTGCCGTCCGAGGAGGCAATCAGCCCCAGCATTTT
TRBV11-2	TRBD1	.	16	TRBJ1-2	CASSFRDRGPNYGYTF	TGTGCCAGCAGCTTCCGGGACAGGGGGCCCAACTATGGCTACACCTTC
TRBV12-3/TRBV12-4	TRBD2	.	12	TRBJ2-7	CASSEREYEQYF	TGTGCCAGCAGTGAGCGGGAATACGAGCAGTACTTC
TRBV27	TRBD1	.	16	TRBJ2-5	CASSLSRGQGEQTQYF	TGTGCCAGCAGTTTATCTCGGGGACAGGGGGAACAGACCCAGTACTTC
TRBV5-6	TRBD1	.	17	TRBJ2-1	CASNSKTGKYIGNEQFF	TGTGCCAGCAACTCGAAGACAGGGAAGTATATTGGGAATGAGCAGTTCTTC
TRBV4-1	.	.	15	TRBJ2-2	CASSQVRGNTGELFF	TGCGCCAGCAGCCAAGTCCGGGGAAACACCGGGGAGCTGTTTTTT
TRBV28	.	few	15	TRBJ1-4	CASSPGDTTNEKLFF	TGTGCCAGCAGTCCCGGGGACACAACTAATGAAAAACTGTTTTTT
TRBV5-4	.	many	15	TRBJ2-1	CASSLDWTAYNEQFF	TGTGCCAGCAGCTTGGACTGGACAGCCTACAATGAGCAGTTCTTC
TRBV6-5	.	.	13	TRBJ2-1	CASSYLGGDEQFF	TGTGCCAGCAGTTACCTAGGGGGGGATGAGCAGTTCTTC
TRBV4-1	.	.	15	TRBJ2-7	CASSQDQGFRDEQYF	TGCGCCAGCAGCCAAGATCAAGGTTTCAGGGACGAGCAGTACTTC
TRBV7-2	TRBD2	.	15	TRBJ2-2	CASRLSGRASGELFF	TGTGCCAGCAGGTTAAGCGGGAGGGCCTCCGGGGAGCTGTTTTTT
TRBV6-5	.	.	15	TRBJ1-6	CASSYGQGINSPLHF	TGTGCCAGCAGTTACGGGCAGGGCATCAATTCACCCCTCCACTTT
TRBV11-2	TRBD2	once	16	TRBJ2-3	CASSSLAGGSGDTQYF	TGTGCCAGCAGCTCCCTAGCGGGAGGGAGTGGGGATACGCAGTATTTT
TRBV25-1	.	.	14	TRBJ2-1	CASSMGGQYNEQFF	TGTGCCAGCAGTATGGGTGGGCAGTACAATGAGCAGTTCTTC
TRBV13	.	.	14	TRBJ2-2	CASRRILGGGELFF	TGTGCCAGCAGACGGATCCTAGGCGGCGGGGAGCTGTTTTTT
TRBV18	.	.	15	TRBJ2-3	CASSPRGDGTDTQYF	TGTGCCAGCTCACCACGGGGGGACGGCACAGATACGCAGTATTTT
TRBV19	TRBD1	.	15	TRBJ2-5	CASSRGQGMTETQYF	TGTGCCAGTAGTAGGGGACAGGGGATGACAGAGACCCAGTACTTC
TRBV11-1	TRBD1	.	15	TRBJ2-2	CASSSGTGDTGELFF	TGTGCCAGCAGTTCCGGGACAGGGGATACCGGGGAGCTGTTTTTT
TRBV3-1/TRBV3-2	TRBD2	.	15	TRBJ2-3	CASSQDVGGLDTQYF	TGTGCCAGCAGCCAAGACGTCGGGGGGTTGGATACGCAGTATTTT
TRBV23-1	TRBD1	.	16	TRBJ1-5	CASTGYAQGHNQPQHF	TGCGCCAGCACCGGATACGCACAGGGGCACAATCAGCCCCAGCATTTT
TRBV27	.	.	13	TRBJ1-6	CASSLSGNSPLHF	TGTGCCAGCAGTTTGTCGGGGAATTCACCCCTCCACTTT
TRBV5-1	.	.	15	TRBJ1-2	CASSLNTHPNYGYTF	TGCGCCAGCAGCTTGAACACCCACCCTAACTATGGCTACACCTTC
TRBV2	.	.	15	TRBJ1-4	CASSERRVGNEKLFF	TGTGCCAGCAGTGAACGGAGGGTGGGAAATGAAAAACTGTTTTTT
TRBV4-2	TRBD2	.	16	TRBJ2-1	CASSQDGTSGYNEQFF	TGTGCCAGCAGCCAAGATGGGACTAGCGGGTACAATGAGCAGTTCTTC
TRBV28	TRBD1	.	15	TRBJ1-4	CASSPRGTGAEKLFF	TGTGCCAGCAGTCCTCGTGGGACAGGAGCTGAAAAACTGTTTTTT
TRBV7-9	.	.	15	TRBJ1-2	CASSLFATGLYGYTF	TGTGCCAGCAGCTTATTCGCGACAGGACTCTATGGCTACACCTTC
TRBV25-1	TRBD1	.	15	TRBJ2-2	CASSALGTDDGELFF	TGTGCCAGCAGTGCCCTTGGGACAGATGACGGGGAGCTGTTTTTT
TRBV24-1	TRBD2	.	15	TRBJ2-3	CATSGTSGMGDTQYF	TGTGCCACCAGTGGAACTAGCGGGATGGGAGATACGCAGTATTTT
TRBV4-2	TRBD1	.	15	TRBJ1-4	CASSQNRGLSEKLFF	TGTGCCAGCAGCCAGAACAGGGGGCTTAGTGAAAAACTGTTTTTT
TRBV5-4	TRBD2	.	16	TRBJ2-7	CASSTGGGLVSYEQYF	TGTGCCAGCAGTACCGGCGGGGGGCTGGTATCCTACGAGCAGTACTTC
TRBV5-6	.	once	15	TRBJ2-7	CASSPMGAGSYEQYF	TGTGCCAGCAGCCCAATGGGGGCCGGGTCCTACGAGCAGTACTTC
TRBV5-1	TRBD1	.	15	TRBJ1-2	CASSNGGQGVSRDTF	TGCGCCAGCAGCAACGGAGGACAGGGTGTCAGTAGGGACACCTTC
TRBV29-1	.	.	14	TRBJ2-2	CSVGGWASTGELFF	TGCAGCGTCGGTGGATGGGCAAGCACCGGGGAGCTGTTTTTT
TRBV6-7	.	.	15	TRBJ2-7	CASSYPPAGPYEQYF	TGTGCCAGCAGTTACCCCCCCGCGGGACCCTACGAGCAGTACTTC
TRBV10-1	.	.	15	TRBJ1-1	CASSDTWPRYTEAFF	TGCGCCAGCAGTGATACATGGCCCCGTTACACTGAAGCTTTCTTT
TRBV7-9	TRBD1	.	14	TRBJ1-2	CASSPGTGAFGYTF	TGTGCCAGCAGCCCCGGGACAGGAGCTTTCGGCTACACCTTC
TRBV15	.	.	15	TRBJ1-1	CATSRDPTGNTEAFF	TGTGCCACCAGCAGAGATCCGACAGGGAACACTGAAGCTTTCTTT
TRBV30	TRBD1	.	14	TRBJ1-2	CAWSVGTEVYGYTF	TGTGCCTGGAGTGTAGGGACAGAAGTCTATGGCTACACCTTC
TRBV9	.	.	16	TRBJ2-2	CASSPAAPAGTGELFF	TGTGCCAGCAGCCCCGCCGCGCCGGCGGGAACCGGGGAGCTGTTTTTT
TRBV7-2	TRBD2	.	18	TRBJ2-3	CASSLDPGLANSGDTQYF	TGTGCCAGCAGCTTGGATCCGGGACTAGCGAATTCCGGAGATACGCAGTATTTT
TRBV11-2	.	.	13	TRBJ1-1	CASSLGRDTEAFF	TGTGCCAGCAGCTTAGGCAGGGACACTGAAGCTTTCTTT
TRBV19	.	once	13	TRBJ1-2	CASSGGTEYGYTF	TGTGCCAGTAGTGGCGGGACGGAGTATGGCTACACCTTC
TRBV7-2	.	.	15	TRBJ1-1	CASSLVGGMNTEAFF	TGTGCCAGCAGCTTAGTCGGAGGAATGAACACTGAAGCTTTCTTT
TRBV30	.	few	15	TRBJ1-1	CAWSVLDRRNTEAFF	TGTGCCTGGAGTGTTCTGGACAGAAGAAACACTGAAGCTTTCTTT